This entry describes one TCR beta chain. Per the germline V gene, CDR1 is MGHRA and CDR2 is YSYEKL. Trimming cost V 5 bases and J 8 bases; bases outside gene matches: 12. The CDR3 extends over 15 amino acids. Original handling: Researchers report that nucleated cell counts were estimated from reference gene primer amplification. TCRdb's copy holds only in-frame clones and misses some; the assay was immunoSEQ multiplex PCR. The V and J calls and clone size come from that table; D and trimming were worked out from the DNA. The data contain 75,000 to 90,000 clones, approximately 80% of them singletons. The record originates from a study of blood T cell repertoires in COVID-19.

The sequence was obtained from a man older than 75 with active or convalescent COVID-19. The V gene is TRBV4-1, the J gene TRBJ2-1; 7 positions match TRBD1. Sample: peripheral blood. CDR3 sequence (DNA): TGCGCCAGCAGCACAAGACAGGGCCCTCACTATGAGCAGTTCTTC. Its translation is CASSTRQGPHYEQFF.